This T cell receptor beta chain came from a study of cytomegalovirus exposure and HLA in healthy donors. Study-level information: The use of the same platform for the 95 to 150 validation repertoires and the roughly 730 first-cohort repertoires was reported by a later analysis.

This clone came up a few times. TCRdb keeps only in-frame clones here, not all; method: immunoSEQ multiplex PCR. The data show about 260,000 clones, 90% seen once. The source is a young woman in good health and CMV-seronegative. The sample consisted of PBMCs.

The CDR3 here is CASSLDAGIEQFF. In nucleotides, the CDR3 is TGCGCCAGCAGCTTGGACGCCGGGATTGAGCAGTTCTTC. The rearrangement links TRBV5-1 to TRBJ2-1; possibly TRBD2 for D (5 bases). The CDR3 is 13 residues long. Germline values: CDR1 SGHRS, CDR2 YFSETQ. V was clipped by 0 bases and J by 9 bases, with 10 bases between them.